The sequence of this T cell receptor beta chain was determined in a study of CD8 T cells in ankylosing spondylitis. The sample holds many counts of this clonotype. Its antigen is not known. Study-level results: Typical of ankylosing spondylitis blood, it appeared, was a TCR beta motif of seven to nine highly homologous variants. Within matched ankylosing spondylitis synovial fluid, disease-linked clones were reportedly significantly enriched.

In germline, CDR1 is LGHNA, CDR2 YNFKEQ. Trimming stripped 4 bases from V and 0 bases from J, with 9 bases between. CDR3 size: 14 residues. As the method for making TCR beta libraries, quantitative 5'-RACE with molecular barcodes was used. Each CDR3 protein is one row after TCRdb ran MiXCR on the 5' RACE reads. This sample has around 430,000 distinct CDR3 sequences, with 15% to 20% found just once. The chain recombines TRBV4-2 with TRBJ2-5, with a tentative D call TRBD1 (6 bases). Sequenced sample: blood, either unsorted or a sorted T cell fraction (not recorded which). The receptor was isolated from a male donor with ankylosing spondylitis. This chain's CDR3 is CASSPGQNQETQYF. CDR3 sequence (DNA): TGTGCCAGCAGCCCGGGACAAAACCAAGAGACCCAGTACTTC.